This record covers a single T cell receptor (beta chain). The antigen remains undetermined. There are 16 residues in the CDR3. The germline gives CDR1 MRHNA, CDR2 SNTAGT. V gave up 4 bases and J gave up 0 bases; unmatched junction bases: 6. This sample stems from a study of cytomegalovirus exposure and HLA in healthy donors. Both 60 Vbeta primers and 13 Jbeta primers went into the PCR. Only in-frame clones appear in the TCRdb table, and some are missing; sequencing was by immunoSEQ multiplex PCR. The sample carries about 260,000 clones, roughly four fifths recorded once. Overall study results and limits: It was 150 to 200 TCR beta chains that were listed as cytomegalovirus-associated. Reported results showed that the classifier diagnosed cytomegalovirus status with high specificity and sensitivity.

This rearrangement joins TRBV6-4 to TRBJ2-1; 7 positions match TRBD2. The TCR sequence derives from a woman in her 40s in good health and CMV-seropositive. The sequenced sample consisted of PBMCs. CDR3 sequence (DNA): TGTGCCAGCAGTGCCGGCGGGGGTAGCTCCTACAATGAGCAGTTCTTC. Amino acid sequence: CASSAGGGSSYNEQFF.